This T cell receptor (beta chain) was recorded in a study of CD8 T cells in ankylosing spondylitis. From the 5' RACE reads, TCRdb called clonotypes with MiXCR, one entry per CDR3 protein. The sample shows approximately 260,000 distinct CDR3 sequences, 8.6% of them seen only once. The CDR3 loop spans 11 amino acids. V lost 0 bases, J lost 8 bases, and 7 bases lay in between. Germline CDR1 DFQATT, CDR2 SNEGSKA (reference sequence). The TCR originated in a male donor with ankylosing spondylitis or in good health (not recorded which). Sequenced material: blood, either unsorted or a sorted T cell fraction (not recorded which). This chain joins TRBV20-1 and TRBJ1-2; D ambiguous. Here the CDR3 reads CSARDQGGYTF. CDR3 coding DNA: TGCAGTGCTAGAGATCAAGGGGGCTACACCTTC.